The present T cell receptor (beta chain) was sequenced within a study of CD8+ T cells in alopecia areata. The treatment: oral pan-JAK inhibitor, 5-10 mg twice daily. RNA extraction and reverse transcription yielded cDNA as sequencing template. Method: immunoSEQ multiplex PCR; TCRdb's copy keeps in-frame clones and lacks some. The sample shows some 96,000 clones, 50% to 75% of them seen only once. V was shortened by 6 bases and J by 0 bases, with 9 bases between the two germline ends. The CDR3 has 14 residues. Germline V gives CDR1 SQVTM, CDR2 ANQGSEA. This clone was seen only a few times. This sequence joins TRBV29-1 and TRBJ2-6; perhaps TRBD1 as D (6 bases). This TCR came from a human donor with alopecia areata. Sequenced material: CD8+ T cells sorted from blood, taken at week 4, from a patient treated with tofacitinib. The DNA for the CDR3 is TGCAGCGTCTCAGGGGCCTCTGGGGCCAACGTCCTGACTTTC. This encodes CSVSGASGANVLTF.